These 13 T cell receptor beta chains share one sample of origin, sequenced in a study of blood T cell repertoires in COVID-19. The protocol was immunoSEQ multiplex PCR, while the TCRdb copy is restricted to in-frame clones and leaves out a portion. The repertoire has about 200,000 clones, just under 90% of them found once; the top ten carry 5.5% to 7.5%. What was sequenced was peripheral blood. Receptors were obtained from a man in his 60s who had recovered from COVID-19.

This clone was seen many times. The chain recombines TRBV6-5 with TRBJ2-7; 10 positions agree with TRBD1. This CDR3 has 15 residues. J was trimmed by 5 bases and V by 6 bases; bases with no gene match: 10. From germline, CDR1 is MNHEY and CDR2 SVGAGI. CDR3 coding DNA: TGTGCCAGCAGCGCGCCCGGGACAGGGGTCAACGAGCAGTACTTC. This translates into CASSAPGTGVNEQYF.

The chain joins TRBV10-1 to TRBJ1-6, with 9 nucleotides matching TRBD1. CDR3 length equals 14 residues. Per germline, CDR1 WNHNN and CDR2 SYGVQD (reference sequence). J was trimmed by 5 bases and V by 8 bases; bases with no gene match: 4. The chain's CDR3 is CASSRDRDNSPLHF. For the CDR3, the DNA is TGCGCCAGCTCCCGGGACAGGGATAATTCACCCCTCCACTTT.

This clone was recorded only once. This sequence joins TRBV3-1 (or the pseudogene TRBV3-2) and TRBJ1-2, with D unresolved. Germline loops: CDR1 LGHDT, CDR2 YNNKEL (reference sequence). Trimming cost V 1 base and J 8 bases, with 11 bases left between them. CDR3 size: 13 residues. In DNA form, the CDR3 reads TGTGCCAGCAGCCAAGTTCTAGCGGGCGGCTACACCTTC. It yields the protein CASSQVLAGGYTF.

The CDR3 sequence is CASRSGQGADEQYF. The CDR3 nucleotides read TGTGCCAGCAGATCAGGACAGGGGGCTGACGAGCAGTACTTC. This chain links TRBV7-3 with TRBJ2-7; 11 nucleotides agree with TRBD1. The CDR3 extends over 14 amino acids. CDR1 SGHTA and CDR2 FQGTGA come from the germline V gene. Trimming at V came to 6 bases and at J to 5 bases, leaving 6 bases not matched to a gene.

The rearrangement joins TRBV18 to TRBJ1-2; no firm D call. V dropped 0 bases and J dropped 8 bases, with 10 bases sitting between them. The V gene's germline CDR1 is KGHSH and CDR2 LQKENI. The CDR3 is 13 amino acids. The CDR3 is CASSPPVRHGYTF. The CDR3 nucleotides read TGTGCCAGCTCACCACCGGTGAGGCACGGCTACACCTTC. Full variable domain (rest looked up from reference TRBV18 and TRBJ1-2): NAGVMQNPRHLVRRRGQEARLRCSPMKGHSHVYWYRQLPEEGLKFMVYLQKENIIDESGMPKERFSAEFPKEGPSILRIQQVVRGDSAAYFCASSPPVRHGYTFGSGTRLTVV.

The chain links TRBV5-6 to TRBJ2-5, with 7 bases that match TRBD2. With V trimmed by 6 bases and J by 5 bases, 13 bases remained unmatched. The CDR3 totals 15 residues. CDR1 and CDR2 from the germline V gene are SGHDT and YYEEEE. The chain's CDR3 is CASTHRLGREETQYF. Here the CDR3 DNA reads TGTGCCAGCACCCACAGGTTGGGGCGGGAGGAGACCCAGTACTTC.

This clone was counted once. V usage is TRBV3-1 (or the pseudogene TRBV3-2) and J usage is TRBJ2-7, with 10 bases identical to TRBD2. CDR3 size: 15 residues. The germline gives CDR1 LGHDT, CDR2 YNNKEL (reference sequence). Trimming cost V 4 bases and J 7 bases; bases outside gene matches: 10. CDR3 protein: CASSRNLAGAEEQYF. The CDR3 DNA sequence: TGTGCCAGCAGCCGGAATCTAGCGGGAGCCGAAGAGCAGTACTTC.

This clone was seen just once. The genes are TRBV10-2 and TRBJ2-7; TRBD2 agrees at 8 bases. The CDR3 covers 14 residues. With V trimmed by 6 bases and J by 0 bases, 4 bases remained unmatched. Germline lookup yields CDR1 WSHSY and CDR2 SAAADI. CDR3 loop: CASSLSGSSYEQYF. CDR3 sequence (DNA): TGCGCCAGCAGCCTAAGCGGGAGCTCCTACGAGCAGTACTTC.

The chain is built from TRBV6-5 and TRBJ2-3; D may be TRBD2 (5 bases). V lost 5 bases, J lost 7 bases, and 10 bases lay in between. This CDR3 comprises 12 residues. Germline V gene sequence: CDR1 MNHEY, CDR2 SVGAGI. This CDR3 is CASSMDSYTQYF. The CDR3 DNA reads as TGTGCCAGCAGTATGGACTCATATACGCAGTATTTT.

The J gene is TRBJ2-2, the V gene TRBV11-2; 14 positions agree with TRBD2. This CDR3 contains 17 residues. J was trimmed by 3 bases and V by 5 bases; bases with no gene match: 5. Germline CDR1 SGHAT, CDR2 FQNNGV. The CDR3 protein is CASSPGLAGAYTGELFF. For the CDR3, the DNA is TGTGCCAGCAGCCCGGGACTAGCGGGAGCTTACACCGGGGAGCTGTTTTTT.

The chain recombines TRBV11-2 with TRBJ1-1; 8 positions agree with TRBD1. Unmatched junction bases numbered 3, after V lost 5 bases and J lost 1 base. The germline V gene has CDR1 SGHAT and CDR2 FQNNGV. There are 14 residues in the CDR3. As DNA, the CDR3 is TGTGCCAGCAGCCCGGGACAGGCGAACACTGAAGCTTTCTTT. As protein: CASSPGQANTEAFF.

The chain employs TRBV12-3 or TRBV12-4 and TRBJ1-2; D remains unclear. The CDR3 loop spans 13 amino acids. V lost 1 base and J 1 base, leaving 4 bases between the germline ends. The CDR3 bases are TGTGCCAGCAGTTTAGGAGTTAACTATGGCTACACCTTC. It translates to CASSLGVNYGYTF.

The CDR3 nucleotides are TGTGCCAGTAGGAGACAGGGAAATAATTCACCCCTCCACTTT. Protein sequence: CASRRQGNNSPLHF. This rearrangement joins TRBV19 to TRBJ1-6, with 7 nucleotides matching TRBD1. Germline values: CDR1 LNHDA, CDR2 SQIVND (reference sequence). With 6 bases clipped from V and 5 bases from J, the junction kept 4 bases outside the gene matches. The CDR3 extends over 14 amino acids.